A selection of T cell receptor beta chains follows, all from one sample in a study of STAT5B mutations in CD4+ large granular lymphocyte leukemia. Produced via immunoSEQ multiplex PCR; TCRdb's table is partial and in-frame only. The data contain some 30,000 clones, about 65% of them singletons. Sequenced: CD4+ T cells from blood buffy coats. These receptors originate from a human donor in good health. Each CDR3 is given with its conserved first and last residue. The D gene is left open where the match is weak. Some rows have no size entry. The others give once, few or many, or a class for an expanded clone.

.,TRBJ2-5,TRBD2,TRBV7-8,CASSSAAGGLETQYF,TGTGCCAGCAGCTCCGCAGCGGGGGGGTTGGAGACCCAGTACTTC
.,TRBJ1-2,TRBD1,TRBV6-5,CASSYTTGANSYGYTF,TGTGCCAGCAGTTATACTACAGGGGCGAATTCATATGGCTACACCTTC
.,TRBJ1-4,TRBD1,TRBV4-2,CASSQVTGTGANEKLFF,TGTGCCAGCAGCCAGGTGACCGGGACAGGGGCAAACGAAAAACTGTTTTTT
.,TRBJ2-5,TRBD1,TRBV14,CASSPRTGGALETQYF,TGTGCCAGCAGCCCGCGGACAGGGGGCGCCTTGGAGACCCAGTACTTC
.,TRBJ2-7,TRBD1,TRBV11-1,CASSSRTGGLYEQYF,TGTGCCAGCAGCTCAAGGACAGGGGGCCTTTACGAGCAGTACTTC
.,TRBJ2-1,TRBD2,TRBV27,CASSQLAGALNEQFF,TGTGCCAGCAGCCAACTAGCGGGGGCCCTCAATGAGCAGTTCTTC
.,TRBJ2-1,.,TRBV4-3,CASSQDPVSRNEQFF,TGCGCCAGCAGCCAAGATCCCGTTTCCCGCAATGAGCAGTTCTTC
.,TRBJ2-5,.,TRBV5-6,CASTLRPSRRETQYF,TGTGCCAGCACCCTGCGGCCTTCCCGAAGGGAGACCCAGTACTTC
.,TRBJ2-5,.,TRBV6-1,CASSESRVQETQYF,TGTGCCAGCAGTGAATCGCGGGTTCAAGAGACCCAGTACTTC
.,TRBJ2-3,TRBD2,TRBV9,CASSVGTSGGVSTDTQYF,TGTGCCAGCAGCGTAGGGACTAGCGGGGGGGTTAGCACAGATACGCAGTATTTT
.,TRBJ2-2,.,TRBV7-8,CASSLSPGELFF,TGTGCCAGCAGCTTATCCCCCGGGGAGCTGTTTTTT
few,TRBJ1-2,.,TRBV29-1,CSVEGYGYTF,TGCAGCGTTGAAGGTTATGGCTACACCTTC
few,TRBJ2-7,TRBD1,TRBV5-4,CASSLEGQGYEQYF,TGTGCCAGCAGCTTGGAGGGACAGGGGTACGAGCAGTACTTC
.,TRBJ2-2,.,TRBV6-5,CASIARANTGELFF,TGTGCCAGCATTGCCAGGGCGAACACCGGGGAGCTGTTTTTT
.,TRBJ1-3,.,TRBV7-2,CASSRVTGFSGNTIYF,TGTGCCAGCAGTCGTGTGACAGGCTTCTCTGGAAACACCATATATTTT
few,TRBJ1-1,.,TRBV5-8,CAKIDNTEAFF,TGTGCCAAGATCGACAACACTGAAGCTTTCTTT
once,TRBJ2-2,.,TRBV7-9,CASSFGSGYTGELFF,TGTGCCAGCAGCTTCGGGTCAGGGTACACCGGGGAGCTGTTTTTT
.,TRBJ2-1,TRBD2,TRBV9,CASSVLGGGYNEQFF,TGTGCCAGCAGCGTATTAGGCGGGGGTTACAATGAGCAGTTCTTC
.,TRBJ1-2,TRBD1,TRBV5-1,CASSDLGTGISGYGYTF,TGCGCCAGCAGCGATTTAGGGACAGGGATTAGTGGCTATGGCTACACCTTC
.,TRBJ1-5,TRBD1,TRBV27,CASKGTGDQPQHF,TGTGCCAGCAAAGGTACAGGGGATCAGCCCCAGCATTTT
.,TRBJ2-5,TRBD2,TRBV7-6,CASSLVSGETQYF,TGTGCCAGCAGCTTAGTTAGCGGGGAGACCCAGTACTTC
.,TRBJ1-3,.,TRBV11-2,CASSSNGVSGNTIYF,TGTGCCAGCAGCTCAAACGGGGTCTCTGGAAACACCATATATTTT
.,TRBJ1-2,TRBD1,TRBV7-9,CASGRQGGVYYGYTF,TGTGCCAGCGGAAGACAGGGAGGGGTCTACTATGGCTACACCTTC
medium-sized,TRBJ1-5,TRBD1,TRBV19,CASSDRGRYSNQPQHF,TGTGCCAGTAGTGACAGGGGGAGATATAGCAATCAGCCCCAGCATTTT
.,TRBJ2-3,TRBD1,TRBV5-1,CASSLNRGPLSGTDTQYF,TGCGCCAGCAGCTTAAACAGGGGACCCCTTTCTGGCACAGATACGCAGTATTTT
few,TRBJ1-1,.,TRBV9,CASSQAGRAEAFF,TGTGCCAGCAGCCAGGCCGGGCGGGCTGAAGCTTTCTTT
few,TRBJ2-2,.,TRBV13,CASSKTVPPGELFF,TGTGCCAGCAGCAAGACAGTCCCTCCCGGGGAGCTGTTTTTT
.,TRBJ2-3,TRBD2,TRBV7-3,CASSFSGGPTDTQYF,TGTGCCAGCAGCTTTAGCGGGGGGCCCACAGATACGCAGTATTTT
.,TRBJ2-1,TRBD1,TRBV6-5,CASRRTGSNEQFF,TGTGCCAGCAGAAGGACAGGGAGCAATGAGCAGTTCTTC
once,TRBJ1-2,.,TRBV6-5,CASSYSGQNYGYTF,TGTGCCAGCAGTTACTCGGGACAAAACTATGGCTACACCTTC
.,TRBJ1-2,TRBD1,TRBV29-1,CSVPGQGAVGGYTF,TGCAGCGTCCCGGGACAGGGGGCAGTAGGGGGCTACACCTTC
.,TRBJ2-1,.,TRBV19,CASQRAGSYNEQFF,TGTGCCAGTCAGCGGGCGGGGTCCTACAATGAGCAGTTCTTC
.,TRBJ1-6,.,TRBV19,CASSPAVGNSPLHF,TGTGCCAGTAGTCCGGCCGTCGGTAATTCACCCCTCCACTTT
.,TRBJ1-2,TRBD1,TRBV27,CASSIQGGQANYGYTF,TGTGCCAGCAGTATCCAGGGGGGGCAAGCTAACTATGGCTACACCTTC
.,TRBJ1-4,.,TRBV10-3,CAISDSRGSNEKLFF,TGTGCCATCAGTGACTCCCGAGGGTCTAATGAAAAACTGTTTTTT
few,TRBJ1-1,.,TRBV5-1,CASSGRQMNTEAFF,TGCGCCAGCAGCGGCCGACAGATGAACACTGAAGCTTTCTTT
few,TRBJ1-1,.,TRBV9,CASSPRRWDTEAFF,TGTGCCAGCAGCCCCAGGAGGTGGGACACTGAAGCTTTCTTT